A selection of T cell receptor beta chains follows, all from one sample in a study of T cell repertoires in MIS-A myocarditis. Only in-frame clones appear in the TCRdb table, and some are missing; sequencing was by immunoSEQ multiplex PCR. The sample includes 15,000 or so clones, around two thirds of them seen just once. The material sequenced was left ventricle heart tissue obtained at autopsy. These receptors were collected from a man aged 18-30 years with fulminant myocarditis from multisystem inflammatory syndrome in adults (MIS-A) after COVID-19. Each CDR3 is given with its conserved first and last residue. The D gene is left open where the match is weak. Rows may omit the clone size; those that give it use once, few, many or a size class.

cdr3_aa	cdr3_nt	d_call	j_call	v_call	clone_size
CASSVSGNTDTQYF	TGTGCCAGCAGCGTAAGCGGGAACACAGATACGCAGTATTTT	TRBD2	TRBJ2-3	TRBV9	once
CASSQVLRVTNYGYTF	TGCGCCAGCAGCCAAGTCCTCAGGGTAACTAACTATGGCTACACCTTC	.	TRBJ1-2	TRBV4-3	.
CASSFRGPWNTEAFF	TGTGCCAGCAGCTTCCGGGGCCCTTGGAACACTGAAGCTTTCTTT	.	TRBJ1-1	TRBV7-8	.
CASSYSPGQGSNEQFF	TGTGCCAGCAGTTACAGCCCGGGACAGGGGTCCAATGAGCAGTTCTTC	TRBD1	TRBJ2-1	TRBV6-2/TRBV6-3	once
CASSLASTIYF	TGTGCCAGCAGCTTAGCGTCCACCATATATTTT	.	TRBJ1-3	TRBV7-9	.
CATSGGEEGYGYTF	TGTGCCACCAGTGGCGGGGAGGAAGGCTATGGCTACACCTTC	.	TRBJ1-2	TRBV24-1	.
CASRGLGFYEQYF	TGTGCCAGCAGAGGACTAGGGTTCTACGAGCAGTACTTC	TRBD2	TRBJ2-7	TRBV3-1/TRBV3-2	.
CASSEGGQAPQYF	TGCGCCAGCAGTGAAGGGGGCCAGGCTCCGCAGTATTTT	TRBD1	TRBJ2-3	TRBV10-2	.
CARSLNGNLNYGYTF	TGTGCCAGAAGCTTAAACGGGAACCTTAACTATGGCTACACCTTC	.	TRBJ1-2	TRBV5-3	.
CASSRTGVGPTEQYF	TGTGCCAGCAGCAGAACAGGGGTAGGACCGACCGAGCAGTACTTC	TRBD1	TRBJ2-7	TRBV11-3	.
CASSQDPGRPGGQQFF	TGCGCCAGCAGCCAAGACCCAGGACGGCCAGGGGGCCAGCAGTTCTTC	TRBD1	TRBJ2-1	TRBV4-1	.
CASSPGTDLLYEQYF	TGCGCCAGCAGCCCCGGGACCGACCTACTATACGAGCAGTACTTC	.	TRBJ2-7	TRBV4-1	.
CSVALADDSANTGELFF	TGCAGCGTTGCCCTAGCAGATGATTCCGCGAACACCGGGGAGCTGTTTTTT	.	TRBJ2-2	TRBV29-1	.
CASSLVRPYTGELFF	TGTGCCAGCAGCCTTGTCAGGCCCTACACCGGGGAGCTGTTTTTT	.	TRBJ2-2	TRBV16	.
CASSQTSGGTYEQYF	TGTGCCAGCAGCCAGACTAGCGGGGGAACCTACGAGCAGTACTTC	TRBD2	TRBJ2-7	TRBV28	.
CASSLSRNTEAFF	TGTGCCAGCAGTTTAAGTAGGAACACTGAAGCTTTCTTT	.	TRBJ1-1	TRBV28	.
CASSQRTGGIFKAFF	TGTGCCAGCAGCCAACGGACAGGGGGGATTTTTAAAGCTTTCTTT	TRBD1	TRBJ1-1	TRBV7-8	.
CASGLAGSTDTQYF	TGTGCCAGCGGGTTAGCGGGTAGCACAGATACGCAGTATTTT	TRBD2	TRBJ2-3	TRBV28	.
CASSPGVSSYEQYF	TGTGCCAGCAGTCCGGGGGTCAGCTCCTACGAGCAGTACTTC	.	TRBJ2-7	TRBV6-5	.
CASSYSIGLAGNEQFF	TGTGCCAGCAGTTACTCGATAGGACTAGCGGGAAATGAGCAGTTCTTC	TRBD2	TRBJ2-1	TRBV6-6	.
CASSETGLSTQYF	TGTGCCAGCAGTGAAACCGGCCTGTCGACCCAGTACTTC	.	TRBJ2-5	TRBV6-1	.
CASSPPGRRGTHEQYF	TGTGCCAGCAGTCCCCCAGGGAGGAGAGGGACCCACGAGCAGTACTTC	.	TRBJ2-7	TRBV6-2/TRBV6-3	.
CASSTGPSISYNEQFF	TGTGCCAGTAGTACGGGACCTTCAATTTCCTACAATGAGCAGTTCTTC	.	TRBJ2-1	TRBV19	.